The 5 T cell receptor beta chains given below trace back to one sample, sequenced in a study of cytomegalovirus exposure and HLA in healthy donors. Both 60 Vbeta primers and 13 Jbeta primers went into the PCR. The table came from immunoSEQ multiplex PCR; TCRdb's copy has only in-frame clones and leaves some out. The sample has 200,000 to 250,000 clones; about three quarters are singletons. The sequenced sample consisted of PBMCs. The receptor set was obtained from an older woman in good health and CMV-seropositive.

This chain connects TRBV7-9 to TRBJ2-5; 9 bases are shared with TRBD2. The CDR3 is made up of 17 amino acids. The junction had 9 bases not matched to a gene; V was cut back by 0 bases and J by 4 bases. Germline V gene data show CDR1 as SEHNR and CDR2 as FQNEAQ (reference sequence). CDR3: CASSLAGLAGVGETQYF. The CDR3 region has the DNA TGTGCCAGCAGCTTAGCCGGCTTAGCGGGGGTCGGAGAGACCCAGTACTTC.

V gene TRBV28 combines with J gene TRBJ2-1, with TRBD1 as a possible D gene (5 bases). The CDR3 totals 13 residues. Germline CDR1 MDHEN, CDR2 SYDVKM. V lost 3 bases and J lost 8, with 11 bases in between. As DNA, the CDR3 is TGTGCCAGCAGTTTCCTGCAGGGTTATGAGCAGTTCTTC. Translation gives CASSFLQGYEQFF. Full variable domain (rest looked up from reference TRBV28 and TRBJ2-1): DVKVTQSSRYLVKRTGEKVFLECVQDMDHENMFWYRQDPGLGLRLIYFSYDVKMKEKGDIPEGYSVSREKKERFSLILESASTNQTSMYLCASSFLQGYEQFFGPGTRLTVL.

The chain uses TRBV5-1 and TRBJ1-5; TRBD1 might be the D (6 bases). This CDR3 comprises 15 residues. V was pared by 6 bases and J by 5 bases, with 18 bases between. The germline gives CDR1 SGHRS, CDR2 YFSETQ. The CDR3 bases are TGCGCCAGCACATTCAACGGGGGGGCAGATCAGCCCCAGCATTTT. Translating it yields CASTFNGGADQPQHF.

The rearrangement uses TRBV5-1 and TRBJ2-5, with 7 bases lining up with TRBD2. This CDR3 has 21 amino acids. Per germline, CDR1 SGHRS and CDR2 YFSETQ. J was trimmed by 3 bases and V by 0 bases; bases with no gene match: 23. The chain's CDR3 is CASSLANFGGPREWQKETQYF. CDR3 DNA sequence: TGCGCCAGCAGCTTGGCCAACTTCGGAGGGCCGCGGGAGTGGCAGAAAGAGACCCAGTACTTC.

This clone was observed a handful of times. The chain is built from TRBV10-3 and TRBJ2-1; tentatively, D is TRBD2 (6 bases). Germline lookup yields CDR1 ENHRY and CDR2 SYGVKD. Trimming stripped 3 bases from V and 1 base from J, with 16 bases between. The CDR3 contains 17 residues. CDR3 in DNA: TGTGCCATCAGTGATGGAGCGGGTAGGATATCCTACAATGAGCAGTTCTTC. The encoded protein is CAISDGAGRISYNEQFF.